What follows describes a single TCR beta chain. Its target is not known. This record belongs to a study of cytomegalovirus exposure and HLA in healthy donors. Study at large: A later analysis reported the same platform for the roughly 120 validation repertoires and the roughly 630 first-cohort repertoires.

This CDR3 region has 20 residues. With V trimmed by 7 bases and J by 1 base, 25 bases remained unmatched. Germline values: CDR1 SNHLY, CDR2 FYNNEI. The study's findings and limits: Reported performance of the classifier showed diagnosis of cytomegalovirus status with high specificity and sensitivity. Some TCR beta chains (164 of them) were listed as cytomegalovirus-associated. Testing in vitro showed a few CMV-associated chains specific for CMV antigens.

Data came from immunoSEQ multiplex PCR; TCRdb stores just in-frame clones and leaves some out. The table lists fewer than 200,000 clones, roughly nine tenths of them singletons. The origin of this receptor is a young woman in good health and CMV-seropositive. The genes are TRBV2 and TRBJ2-7; 7 bases map to TRBD1. Specimen: PBMCs. CDR3 residues: CASTDTSRGRGNTGSYEQYF. The DNA for the CDR3 is TGTGCCAGCACGGATACCTCAAGGGGCAGGGGGAATACCGGGTCCTACGAGCAGTACTTC.